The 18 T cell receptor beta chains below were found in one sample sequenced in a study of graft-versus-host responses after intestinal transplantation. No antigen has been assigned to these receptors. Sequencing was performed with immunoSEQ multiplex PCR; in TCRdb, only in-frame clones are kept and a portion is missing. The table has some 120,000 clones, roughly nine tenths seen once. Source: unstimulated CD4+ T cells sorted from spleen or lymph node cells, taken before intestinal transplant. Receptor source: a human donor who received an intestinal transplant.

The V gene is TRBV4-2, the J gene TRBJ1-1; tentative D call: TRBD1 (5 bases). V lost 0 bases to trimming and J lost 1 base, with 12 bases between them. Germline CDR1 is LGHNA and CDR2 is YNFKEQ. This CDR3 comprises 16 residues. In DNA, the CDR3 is TGTGCCAGCAGCCAAGATGGGCAGGGCTGGAACACTGAAGCTTTCTTT. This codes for CASSQDGQGWNTEAFF.

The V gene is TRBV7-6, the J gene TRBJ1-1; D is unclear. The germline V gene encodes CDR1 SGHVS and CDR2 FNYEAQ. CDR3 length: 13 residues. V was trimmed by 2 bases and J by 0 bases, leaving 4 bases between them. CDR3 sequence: CASSLQVNTEAFF. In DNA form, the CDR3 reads TGTGCCAGCAGCTTACAGGTGAACACTGAAGCTTTCTTT.

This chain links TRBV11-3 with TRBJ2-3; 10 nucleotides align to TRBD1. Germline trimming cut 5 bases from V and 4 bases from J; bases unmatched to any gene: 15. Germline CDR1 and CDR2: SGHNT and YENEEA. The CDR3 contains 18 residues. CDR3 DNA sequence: TGTGCCAGCAGCCCAGGGGTAGGCCGGGACAGGGGTCCAGATACGCAGTATTTT. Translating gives CASSPGVGRDRGPDTQYF.

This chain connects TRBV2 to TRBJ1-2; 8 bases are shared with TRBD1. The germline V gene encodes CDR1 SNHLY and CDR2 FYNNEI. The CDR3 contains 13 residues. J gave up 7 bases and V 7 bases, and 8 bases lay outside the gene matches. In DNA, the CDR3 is TGTGCCAGCACCGGGACAGGTTCGGGTGGCTACACCTTC. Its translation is CASTGTGSGGYTF.

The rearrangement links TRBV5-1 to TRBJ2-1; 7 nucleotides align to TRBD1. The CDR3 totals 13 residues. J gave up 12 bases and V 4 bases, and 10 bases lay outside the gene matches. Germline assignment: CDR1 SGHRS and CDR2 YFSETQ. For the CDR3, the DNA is TGCGCCAGCAGCGTGGGACAGAAAGACGTGCAGTTCTTC. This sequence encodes CASSVGQKDVQFF. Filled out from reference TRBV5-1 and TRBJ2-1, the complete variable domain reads KAGVTQTPRYLIKTRGQQVTLSCSPISGHRSVSWYQQTPGQGLQFLFEYFSETQRNKGNFPGRFSGRQFSNSRSEMNVSTLELGDSALYLCASSVGQKDVQFFGPGTRLTVL.

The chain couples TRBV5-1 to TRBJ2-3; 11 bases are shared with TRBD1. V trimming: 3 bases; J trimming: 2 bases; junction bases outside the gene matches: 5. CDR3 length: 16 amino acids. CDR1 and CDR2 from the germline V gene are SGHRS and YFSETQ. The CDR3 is CASSSGTGGATDTQYF. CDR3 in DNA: TGCGCCAGCAGCTCCGGGACAGGGGGTGCCACAGATACGCAGTATTTT.

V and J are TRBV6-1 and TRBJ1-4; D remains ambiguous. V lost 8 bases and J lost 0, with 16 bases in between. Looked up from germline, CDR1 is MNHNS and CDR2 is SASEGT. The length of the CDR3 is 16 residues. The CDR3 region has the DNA TGTGCCAGCGGTGGAGGGATAAGTGCAACTAATGAAAAACTGTTTTTT. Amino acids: CASGGGISATNEKLFF.

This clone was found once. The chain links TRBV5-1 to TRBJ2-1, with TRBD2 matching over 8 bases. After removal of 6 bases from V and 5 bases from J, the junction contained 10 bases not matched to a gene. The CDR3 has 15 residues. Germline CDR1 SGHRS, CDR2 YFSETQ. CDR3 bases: TGCGCCAGCACTCAGTTAGCGGGGAGTGACAATGAGCAGTTCTTC. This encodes CASTQLAGSDNEQFF. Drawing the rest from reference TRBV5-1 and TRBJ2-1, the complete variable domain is KAGVTQTPRYLIKTRGQQVTLSCSPISGHRSVSWYQQTPGQGLQFLFEYFSETQRNKGNFPGRFSGRQFSNSRSEMNVSTLELGDSALYLCASTQLAGSDNEQFFGPGTRLTVL.

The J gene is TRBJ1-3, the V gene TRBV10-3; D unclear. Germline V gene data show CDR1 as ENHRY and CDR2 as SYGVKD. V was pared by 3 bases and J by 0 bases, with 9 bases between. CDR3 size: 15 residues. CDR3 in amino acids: CAISDTLSSGNTIYF. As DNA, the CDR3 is TGTGCCATCAGTGACACCCTGAGCTCTGGAAACACCATATATTTT.

CDR3 protein: CASSLEVSSYNEQFF. The CDR3 region has the DNA TGCGCCAGCAGCTTGGAGGTTAGCTCCTACAATGAGCAGTTCTTC. The chain joins TRBV5-1 to TRBJ2-1, with D unclear. Trimming left V 0 bases short and J 0 bases short, with 7 bases between. The germline gives CDR1 SGHRS, CDR2 YFSETQ. The CDR3 is made up of 15 amino acids.

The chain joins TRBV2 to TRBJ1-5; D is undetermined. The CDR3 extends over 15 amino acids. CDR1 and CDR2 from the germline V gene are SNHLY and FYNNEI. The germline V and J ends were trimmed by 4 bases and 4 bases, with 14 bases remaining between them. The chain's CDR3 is CASSVGRSGNQPQHF. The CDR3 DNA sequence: TGTGCCAGCAGTGTCGGACGGAGTGGAAATCAGCCCCAGCATTTT.

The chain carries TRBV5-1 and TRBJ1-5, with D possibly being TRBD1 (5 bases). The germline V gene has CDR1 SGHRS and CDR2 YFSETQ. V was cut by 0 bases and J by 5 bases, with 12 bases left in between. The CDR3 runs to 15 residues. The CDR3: CASSLEAGRHQPQHF. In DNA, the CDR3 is TGCGCCAGCAGCTTGGAGGCAGGGCGGCATCAGCCCCAGCATTTT.

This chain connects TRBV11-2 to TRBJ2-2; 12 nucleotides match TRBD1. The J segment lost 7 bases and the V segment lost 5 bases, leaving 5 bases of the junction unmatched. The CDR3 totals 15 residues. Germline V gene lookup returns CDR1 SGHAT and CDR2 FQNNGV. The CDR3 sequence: CASSPGQGAVGELFF. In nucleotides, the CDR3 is TGTGCCAGCAGCCCGGGACAGGGGGCTGTCGGGGAGCTGTTTTTT.

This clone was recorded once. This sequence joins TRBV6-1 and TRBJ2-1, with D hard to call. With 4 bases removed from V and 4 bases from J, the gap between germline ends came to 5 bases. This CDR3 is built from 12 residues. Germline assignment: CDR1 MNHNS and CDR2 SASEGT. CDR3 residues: CASSAVYNEQFF. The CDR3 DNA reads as TGTGCCAGCAGTGCGGTATACAATGAGCAGTTCTTC.

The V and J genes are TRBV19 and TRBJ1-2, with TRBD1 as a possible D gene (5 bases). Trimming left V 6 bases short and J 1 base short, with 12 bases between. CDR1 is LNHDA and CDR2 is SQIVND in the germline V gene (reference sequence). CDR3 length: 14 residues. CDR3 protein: CASSTWGGNYGYTF. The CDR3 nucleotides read TGTGCCAGTAGCACGTGGGGGGGTAACTATGGCTACACCTTC.

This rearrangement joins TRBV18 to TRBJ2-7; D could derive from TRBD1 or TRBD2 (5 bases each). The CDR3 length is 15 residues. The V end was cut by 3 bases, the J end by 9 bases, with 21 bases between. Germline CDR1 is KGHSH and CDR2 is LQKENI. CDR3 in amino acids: CASSPVVGANRLQYF. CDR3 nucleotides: TGTGCCAGCTCACCCGTAGTCGGGGCAAACAGGTTGCAGTACTTC.

In DNA, the CDR3 is TGTGCCAGCCGACCCCGACAGGACCCCACCGGGGAGCTGTTTTTT. It codes for CASRPRQDPTGELFF. The chain links TRBV18 to TRBJ2-2; weak D call: TRBD1 (6 bases). V lost 8 bases and J lost 4, with 17 bases in between. The CDR3 is made up of 15 amino acids. Germline values: CDR1 KGHSH, CDR2 LQKENI. Variable domain in full (rest from reference TRBV18 and TRBJ2-2): NAGVMQNPRHLVRRRGQEARLRCSPMKGHSHVYWYRQLPEEGLKFMVYLQKENIIDESGMPKERFSAEFPKEGPSILRIQQVVRGDSAAYFCASRPRQDPTGELFFGEGSRLTVL.

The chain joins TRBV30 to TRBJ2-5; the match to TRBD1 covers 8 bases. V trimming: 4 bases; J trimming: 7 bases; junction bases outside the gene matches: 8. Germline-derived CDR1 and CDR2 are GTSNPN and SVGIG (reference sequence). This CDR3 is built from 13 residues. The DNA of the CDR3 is TGTGCCTGGACAGGGGGCCTCAAAGGGACCCAGTACTTC. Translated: CAWTGGLKGTQYF.